The 25 T cell receptor beta chains in this list originate from one sample, sequenced in a study of T cell changes during pregnancy in multiple sclerosis. TCRdb keeps only in-frame clones here, not all; method: immunoSEQ multiplex PCR. The table has roughly 100,000 clones, more than 85% seen once. This specimen was peripheral blood, taken in the second trimester of pregnancy. Receptors were obtained from a female donor with multiple sclerosis, enrolled in a pregnancy study.

The V gene is TRBV4-3, the J gene TRBJ2-7, with 7 positions matching TRBD1. V lost 1 base and J lost 6; bases outside the gene matches: 6. The CDR3 runs 14 residues. Germline-derived CDR1 and CDR2 are LGHNA and YSLEER. The CDR3 reads CASSQGSPGGEQYF. The CDR3 DNA is TGCGCCAGCAGCCAAGGGAGTCCAGGGGGCGAGCAGTACTTC.

CDR3 in amino acids: CASTTRSSYNEQFF. CDR3 DNA sequence: TGTGCCAGCACGACGAGGAGCTCCTACAATGAGCAGTTCTTC. This chain connects TRBV6-6 to TRBJ2-1; no definite D call. V shed 7 bases and J shed 0 bases, with 10 bases lying between them. This CDR3 has 14 amino acids. From germline, CDR1 is MNHNY and CDR2 SVGAGI (reference sequence).

This chain connects TRBV29-1 to TRBJ2-2, with 7 bases aligning to TRBD1. The CDR3 totals 14 residues. Per the germline V gene, CDR1 is SQVTM and CDR2 is ANQGSEA. J lost 4 bases, V lost 4 bases, and 6 bases had no gene match. The CDR3 nucleotides are TGCAGCGTTGGACAGGGTTTTAGCACCGGGGAGCTGTTTTTT. It yields the protein CSVGQGFSTGELFF.

V is TRBV27 and J is TRBJ2-7; D is undetermined. V shed 3 bases and J shed 0 bases, with 6 bases lying between them. From germline, CDR1 is MNHEY and CDR2 SMNVEV (reference sequence). The CDR3 sequence is 13 residues long. For the CDR3, the DNA is TGTGCCAGCAGTTTTGGGCCCTCCTACGAGCAGTACTTC. Its protein product is CASSFGPSYEQYF.

The chain couples TRBV4-1 to TRBJ1-2; tentative D call: TRBD1 (5 bases). The germline V and J ends were trimmed by 5 bases and 0 bases, with 10 bases remaining between them. The CDR3 spans 14 residues. Germline assignment: CDR1 MGHRA and CDR2 YSYEKL. The CDR3 sequence: CASSGPGANYGYTF. DNA of the CDR3: TGCGCCAGCAGCGGTCCGGGGGCTAACTATGGCTACACCTTC.

J is TRBJ2-2 and V is TRBV6-1; D might be TRBD1 (6 bases). Germline V gene sequence: CDR1 MNHNS, CDR2 SASEGT. V was clipped by 8 bases and J by 4 bases, with 14 bases between them. The CDR3 is 14 residues long. The CDR3 nucleotides read TGTGCCAGCCACAGGGTCGGTCGCACCGGGGAGCTGTTTTTT. Residues: CASHRVGRTGELFF.

The J gene is TRBJ1-2, the V gene TRBV6-5, with 9 bases that match TRBD1. V dropped 6 bases and J dropped 8; count of bases not matched to a gene: 13. From germline, CDR1 is MNHEY and CDR2 SVGAGI. There are 15 residues in the CDR3. The CDR3 nucleotides are TGTGCCAGCAGCCCCACCGGGACAGGGAGCCGAGGCTACACCTTC. Translated: CASSPTGTGSRGYTF.

The chain has TRBV5-5 and TRBJ2-7; 14 nucleotides match TRBD2. This CDR3 has 15 residues. J gave up 5 bases and V 4 bases, and 5 bases lay outside the gene matches. Germline CDR1 and CDR2: SGHKS and YYEKEE (reference sequence). CDR3 region: CASSPVGLAGDEQYF. CDR3 bases: TGTGCCAGCAGCCCGGTGGGACTAGCGGGAGACGAGCAGTACTTC.

The rearrangement links TRBV2 to TRBJ2-6; D possibly corresponds to TRBD1 (5 bases). CDR3 length equals 15 residues. Germline-derived CDR1 and CDR2 are SNHLY and FYNNEI. Deletions cut 6 bases from V and 0 bases from J, with 9 bases between. This chain's CDR3 is CASRPRDSGANVLTF. The CDR3 region has the DNA TGTGCCAGCAGGCCCAGGGACTCTGGGGCCAACGTCCTGACTTTC.

The genes are TRBV6-5 and TRBJ2-7; D is perhaps TRBD1 (5 bases). Trimming shortened V by 9 bases and J by 3 bases, and 15 bases separated the two germline ends. This CDR3 has 13 amino acids. Germline V gene data show CDR1 as MNHEY and CDR2 as SVGAGI. This CDR3 is CARDLGQSYEQYF. CDR3 in DNA: TGTGCCAGAGACTTGGGGCAGAGCTACGAGCAGTACTTC.

CDR3: CASSRLAGEKETQYF. CDR3 sequence (DNA): TGTGCCAGCAGCAGACTAGCGGGAGAGAAAGAGACCCAGTACTTC. The chain uses TRBV5-4 and TRBJ2-5; 12 nucleotides match TRBD2. The CDR3 is 15 residues long. After removal of 4 bases from V and 3 bases from J, the junction contained 4 bases not matched to a gene. CDR1 SGHNT and CDR2 YYREEE come from the germline V gene (reference sequence).

The chain couples TRBV18 to TRBJ2-2; D gene uncertain. V shed 3 bases and J shed 7 bases, with 12 bases lying between them. CDR3 length equals 14 residues. The germline V gene encodes CDR1 KGHSH and CDR2 LQKENI. The CDR3 loop reads CASSPIRGVGELFF. The CDR3 nucleotides read TGTGCCAGCTCACCCATTCGAGGTGTCGGGGAGCTGTTTTTT.

The CDR3 is CASSTRQGTEAFF. The CDR3 region has the DNA TGTGCCAGCAGCACTCGACAGGGCACTGAAGCTTTCTTT. V usage is TRBV7-2 and J usage is TRBJ1-1; the match to TRBD1 covers 7 bases. The CDR3 has 13 amino acids. CDR1 and CDR2 from the germline V gene are SGHTA and FQGNSA. V was clipped by 5 bases and J by 4 bases; unmatched bases: 4.

This chain connects TRBV15 to TRBJ1-2, with D possibly being TRBD1 (6 bases). V was clipped by 5 bases and J by 4 bases, with 11 bases between them. The CDR3 loop spans 13 amino acids. The germline V gene encodes CDR1 LNHNV and CDR2 YYDKDF (reference sequence). The DNA for the CDR3 is TGTGCCACCAGCTATACAGGGAGCTATGGCTACACCTTC. Translating it yields CATSYTGSYGYTF.

The chain is built from TRBV4-1 and TRBJ2-3; 10 nucleotides align to TRBD2. The germline gives CDR1 MGHRA, CDR2 YSYEKL. V shed 1 base and J 2 bases; nucleotides not matched to a gene: 9. The CDR3 is made up of 18 amino acids. CDR3 residues: CASSQGPGLASPTDTQYF. In DNA, the CDR3 is TGCGCCAGCAGCCAAGGCCCGGGACTAGCGTCCCCCACAGATACGCAGTATTTT.

The chain joins TRBV28 to TRBJ1-5; D may be TRBD1 (6 bases). Germline V CDR1 and CDR2: MDHEN, SYDVKM. Trimming shortened V by 7 bases and J by 5 bases, and 18 bases separated the two germline ends. The CDR3 has 15 residues. For the CDR3, the DNA is TGTGCCAGCACCCCAGGGGCGGTGGGGTATCAGCCCCAGCATTTT. It specifies CASTPGAVGYQPQHF.

The CDR3: CASSQQVRKETQYF. Written as DNA, the CDR3 is TGTGCCAGCAGCCAACAGGTTAGGAAGGAGACCCAGTACTTC. This chain connects TRBV5-8 to TRBJ2-5, with a weak D call TRBD1 (5 bases). The CDR3 contains 14 residues. V lost 4 bases, J lost 5 bases, and 15 bases lay in between. Germline V gene data show CDR1 as SGHTS and CDR2 as YDEGEE.

The chain couples TRBV6-5 to TRBJ2-7; D uncertain. Looked up from germline, CDR1 is MNHEY and CDR2 is SVGAGI. This CDR3 is built from 14 residues. The germline V and J ends were trimmed by 2 bases and 2 bases, with 10 bases remaining between them. For the CDR3, the DNA is TGTGCCAGCAGTTACGGTGGCGGCACCTACGAGCAGTACTTC. This encodes CASSYGGGTYEQYF.

V is TRBV4-3 and J is TRBJ2-2; TRBD1 aligns across 9 bases. V shed 4 bases and J 1 base; nucleotides not matched to a gene: 1. The length of the CDR3 is 15 residues. Germline V lookup: CDR1 LGHNA, CDR2 YSLEER. CDR3 sequence reads: CASSLGQGNTGELFF. In nucleotides, the CDR3 is TGCGCCAGCAGCCTGGGACAGGGGAACACCGGGGAGCTGTTTTTT.

The rearrangement uses TRBV19 and TRBJ1-5; 10 nucleotides align to TRBD1. CDR1 and CDR2 (germline): LNHDA, SQIVND (reference sequence). This CDR3 contains 15 residues. After removal of 7 bases from V and 7 bases from J, the junction contained 10 bases not matched to a gene. CDR3 amino acids: CASTPRGQGNQPQHF. The CDR3 region has the DNA TGTGCCAGTACCCCTAGGGGACAGGGGAACCAGCCCCAGCATTTT.

The rearrangement links TRBV7-9 to TRBJ2-1; 8 positions agree with TRBD2. The CDR3 spans 15 residues. J lost 5 bases, V lost 5 bases, and 8 bases had no gene match. CDR1 SEHNR and CDR2 FQNEAQ come from the germline V gene (reference sequence). CDR3: CASSKGLGAHNEQFF. The CDR3 nucleotides read TGTGCCAGCAGCAAGGGACTAGGGGCCCACAATGAGCAGTTCTTC.

The rearrangement joins TRBV28 to TRBJ2-7; 8 bases align to TRBD1. This CDR3 is 15 amino acids long. The germline CDR1 and CDR2 sequences are MDHEN and SYDVKM. After removal of 6 bases from V and 2 bases from J, the junction contained 9 bases not matched to a gene. This CDR3 reads CASSRTGQGAYEQYF. In nucleotides, the CDR3 is TGTGCCAGCAGCCGGACAGGACAGGGAGCCTACGAGCAGTACTTC.

The chain is built from TRBV4-3 and TRBJ2-1, with 11 positions matching TRBD2. V gave up 1 base and J gave up 8 bases; unmatched junction bases: 7. The CDR3 is 16 amino acids. Germline CDR1 LGHNA, CDR2 YSLEER. The CDR3 DNA reads TGCGCCAGCAGCCAAGGGGGACTAGCGGAGGGATATGAGCAGTTCTTC. It translates to CASSQGGLAEGYEQFF.

This clone occurred a few times. The chain links TRBV7-2 to TRBJ1-3; D unresolved. CDR1 and CDR2 from the germline V gene are SGHTA and FQGNSA. The V end lost 1 base, the J end lost 5 bases, and 9 bases lay between the germline ends. There are 14 residues in the CDR3. For the CDR3, the DNA is TGTGCCAGCAGCTTAGACACCTCCCGAAACACCATATATTTT. Residues: CASSLDTSRNTIYF.

This rearrangement joins TRBV28 to TRBJ2-1; 7 bases align to TRBD2. The germline V gene has CDR1 MDHEN and CDR2 SYDVKM. V gave up 4 bases and J gave up 0 bases; unmatched junction bases: 12. There are 18 residues in the CDR3. DNA of the CDR3: TGTGCCAGCAGTTCCGGGACTACCGACATTAGCTCCTACAATGAGCAGTTCTTC. It translates to CASSSGTTDISSYNEQFF.